The present TCR beta chain was sequenced within a study of T cell repertoires in cytomegalovirus infection. Study-wide context: Use of recently identified HLA-C-restricted and well-studied HLA-B-restricted CMV epitopes was part of the study. It can be stated that public TCR beta signatures indicated CMV infection as well as a matching HLA type. The study's findings and limits: Across the ex vivo response, the dominant clonotypes were HLA-C-restricted CMV-specific TCR beta clonotypes. Adding up the frequency of public TCR beta families identified people who carried CMV plus the relevant HLA.

In this sample, this clonotype turned up many times. What it recognizes is unknown. MiXCR, run by TCRdb on the reads, gives a single entry per CDR3 protein. The sample shows some 940,000 distinct CDR3 sequences, 30% to 40% of them seen only once. Germline-derived CDR1 and CDR2 are SGHTA and FQGNSA. Deletions cut 2 bases from V and 4 bases from J, with 6 bases between. The CDR3 runs 13 residues. The chain combines TRBV7-2 with TRBJ1-3; D unclear. This clonotype was sampled from a human donor in good health (CMV status not recorded). Some clones in this sample may be carry-over from other donors' samples. The sequencing here drew on cultured CD8+ T cells from PBMCs, taken from culture after CMV antigen stimulation. The CDR3 region has the DNA TGTGCCAGCAGCTTACCGGGAGGAAACACCATATATTTT. Translating it yields CASSLPGGNTIYF.